This T cell receptor (beta chain) was retrieved from a study of molecular identifiers for immune sequencing clone quantification. About the research overall: In replicates, RNA from about 20,000 or 100,000 naive CD8 cells was split five ways, four sequenced.

Sorting selected naive CD8 T cells with a CD8+CD4-CCR7+CD45RA+ phenotype. TCRdb used MiXCR to reprocess the PCR reads, holding one entry per CDR3 protein. The data hold around 470,000 distinct CDR3 sequences, with about 22% observed a single time. This clonotype was detected many times. CDR1 and CDR2 (germline): MNHEY, SMNVEV (reference sequence). Trimming removed 6 bases from V and 7 bases from J, with 18 bases in between. CDR3 size: 14 residues. The chain has TRBV27 and TRBJ2-5, with D possibly matching TRBD1 (6 bases). What was sequenced was naive CD8+ T cells from blood, with Jurkat cell RNA spiked in. The subset denotes: FACS-sorted CD8+CD4-CCR7+CD45RA+ naive T cells. The TCR sequence derives from a human donor in good health. Some libraries in this study had Jurkat cell RNA spiked in. Here the CDR3 DNA reads TGTGCCAGCAGGGAGCAGACAGGAGCTTGGACCCAGTACTTC. Amino acid sequence: CASREQTGAWTQYF.